This T cell receptor (beta chain) originates from a study of cytomegalovirus exposure and HLA in healthy donors. Broader study findings: Most subjects' HLA-A and HLA-B alleles were reportedly predicted from TCR beta sequences. Serostatus for CMV was the only available immune exposure information. In a later analysis, parvovirus B19, influenza, CMV and Epstein-Barr virus appeared linked to several top co-occurrence clusters.

The donors were healthy bone marrow donors. This clone was detected only a few times. The antigen remains unidentified. 60 Vbeta and 13 Jbeta primers were used in PCR. Sequencing used immunoSEQ multiplex PCR; TCRdb keeps in-frame clones, though not all of them. The sample gives approximately 130,000 clones, approximately 80% of which show up once; 1.5% is in the top ten. The CDR3 contains 14 residues. V lost 5 bases, J lost 0 bases, and 10 bases lay in between. From germline, CDR1 is SGHAT and CDR2 FQNNGV. This chain uses TRBV11-2 with TRBJ2-5, with D tentatively TRBD2 (5 bases). This receptor was identified in a woman younger than 30 in good health and CMV-seronegative. Sequenced sample: PBMCs. Here the CDR3 DNA reads TGTGCCAGCAGCCCCACTAGTTACCAAGAGACCCAGTACTTC. It yields the protein CASSPTSYQETQYF.